Below, 28 T cell receptor beta chains from the same sample are listed, as sequenced in a study of T cells in Graves' hyperthyroidism and ophthalmopathy. Template material for amplifying TCR beta CDR3 regions consisted of RNA transcripts. RT-PCR in the first round (using the HTBI primer set) targeted the TCR CDR3. TCRdb processed the multiplex PCR reads anew with MiXCR; each CDR3 protein has one entry. The table lists approximately 640,000 distinct CDR3 sequences, nearly 45% of them singletons. The specimen sequenced was peripheral blood or thyroid tissue (not recorded which). Every receptor here comes from an adult man with Graves' disease, either hyperthyroidism or ophthalmopathy (not recorded which).

Points on this clonotype: This could be a read error, since a much larger clone is one nucleotide away. The missing conserved phenylalanine or tryptophan at the end of this CDR3 makes a read error likely. The J gene is TRBJ2-7, the V gene TRBV29-1; 9 nucleotides line up with TRBD1. Germline CDR1 reads SQVTM; CDR2 reads ANQGSEA. The CDR3 totals 14 residues. The junction had 2 bases not matched to a gene; V was cut back by 1 base and J by 1 base. The CDR3 spells CSVEAGTGSYEQYL. The CDR3 DNA follows: TGCAGCGTTGAAGCCGGGACAGGGTCCTACGAGCAGTACCTC.

Turning to this clonotype: Since no conserved phenylalanine or tryptophan closes the CDR3, a read error is the likely cause. The gene calls are TRBV2 and TRBJ1-2; D is perhaps TRBD1 (6 bases). CDR1 SNHLY and CDR2 FYNNEI come from the germline V gene. The CDR3 is 14 amino acids. Trimming stripped 2 bases from V and 2 bases from J, with 9 bases between. This chain's CDR3 is CASSERTANYGYTL. DNA for the CDR3: TGTGCCAGCAGTGAAAGGACAGCAAACTATGGCTACACCCTC.

V is TRBV10-3 and J is TRBJ1-2; perhaps TRBD1 as D (5 bases). Germline V gene lookup returns CDR1 ENHRY and CDR2 SYGVKD. This CDR3 is 10 amino acids long. Trimming removed 6 bases from V and 8 bases from J, with 7 bases in between. The CDR3 region has the DNA TGTGCCATCAGGGGGCTCGGCTACACCTTC. Translated, it gives CAIRGLGYTF.

This clonotype was observed a few times. This chain joins TRBV7-8 and TRBJ2-7; 7 nucleotides match TRBD2. J lost 6 bases, V lost 5 bases, and 7 bases had no gene match. The CDR3 loop spans 13 amino acids. The germline V gene encodes CDR1 SGHVS and CDR2 FQNEAQ. CDR3 bases: TGTGCCAGCAGCCCCGGGGGGAGGGGCGAGCAGTACTTC. Amino acids: CASSPGGRGEQYF.

About this clonotype itself: An end of the junction does not agree with germline; a read error may underlie this. The chain combines TRBV2 with TRBJ2-2; perhaps TRBD1 as D (7 bases). CDR3 size: 15 residues. From germline, CDR1 is SNHLY and CDR2 FYNNEI. CDR3 residues: CASSDRGEGRGKLFF. The CDR3 bases are TGTGCCAGCAGTGACAGGGGGGAAGGGCGCGGGAAGCTGTTTTTT.

This chain connects TRBV20-1 to TRBJ2-7, with 12 nucleotides matching TRBD2. After removal of 6 bases from V and 5 bases from J, the junction contained 8 bases not matched to a gene. This CDR3 region has 14 residues. Germline CDR1 and CDR2: DFQATT and SNEGSKA (reference sequence). CDR3 in amino acids: CSARLAGVRNEQYF. For the CDR3, the DNA is TGCAGTGCCAGACTAGCGGGAGTGAGAAACGAGCAGTACTTC.

This clonotype has ten or more counts. The chain joins TRBV10-3 to TRBJ1-2; TRBD1 aligns across 7 bases. The junction had 2 bases not matched to a gene; V was cut back by 0 bases and J by 4 bases. From germline, CDR1 is ENHRY and CDR2 SYGVKD. The CDR3 sequence is 14 residues long. CDR3 sequence: CAISESGQSYGYTF. The CDR3 DNA reads as TGTGCCATCAGTGAGTCGGGACAGAGCTATGGCTACACCTTC.

The V and J genes are TRBV20-1 and TRBJ2-7, with D tentatively TRBD1 or TRBD2 (5 bases each). The germline gives CDR1 DFQATT, CDR2 SNEGSKA (reference sequence). The CDR3 totals 14 residues. Trimming pared 2 bases from V and 0 bases from J, leaving 11 bases between. CDR3 residues: CSARSDGASYEQYF. As DNA, the CDR3 is TGCAGTGCTAGATCGGACGGGGCCTCCTACGAGCAGTACTTC.

This clonotype was recorded at least ten times. The V and J genes are TRBV7-8 and TRBJ1-4; 7 nucleotides match TRBD1. This CDR3 spans 17 amino acids. Losses at the gene ends were 1 base for V and 0 bases for J; bases not matched to a gene: 5. Germline V gene data show CDR1 as SGHVS and CDR2 as FQNEAQ. The CDR3 protein is CASSLGTGQATNEKLFF. The CDR3 DNA is TGTGCCAGCAGCTTAGGGACAGGACAAGCAACTAATGAAAAACTGTTTTTT.

V usage is TRBV29-1 and J usage is TRBJ2-5, with 9 bases lining up with TRBD2. This CDR3 spans 12 amino acids. Germline CDR1 is SQVTM and CDR2 is ANQGSEA. With 8 bases clipped from V and 5 bases from J, the junction kept 6 bases outside the gene matches. CDR3 DNA sequence: TGCAGCTCATACGGGACTAGCGAGACCCAGTACTTC. Residues: CSSYGTSETQYF.

The CDR3 region is CASSLRGSGLETQYF. Written as DNA, the CDR3 is TGTGCCAGCAGTTTACGGGGGAGTGGGTTAGAGACCCAGTACTTC. The genes are TRBV12-3 or TRBV12-4 and TRBJ2-5, with TRBD2 as a possible D gene (6 bases). This CDR3 comprises 15 residues. The germline V and J ends were trimmed by 2 bases and 4 bases, with 14 bases remaining between them.

This clonotype was counted between two and nine times. The chain has TRBV29-1 and TRBJ1-2; D remains ambiguous. V lost 8 bases to trimming and J lost 7 bases, with 17 bases between them. The germline CDR1 and CDR2 sequences are SQVTM and ANQGSEA. The CDR3 spans 12 residues. The DNA for the CDR3 is TGCAGCTTATTTCGAAGTGAGAGTGGCTACACCTTC. Its protein product is CSLFRSESGYTF. The full variable domain, completed using reference TRBV29-1 and TRBJ1-2, is SAVISQKPSRDICQRGTSLTIQCQVDSQVTMMFWYRQQPGQSLTLIATANQGSEATYESGFVIDKFPISRPNLTFSTLTVSNMSPEDSSIYLCSLFRSESGYTFGSGTRLTVV.

This clonotype was seen many times. This chain links TRBV2 with TRBJ1-2; 7 nucleotides agree with TRBD1. Trimming removed 8 bases from V and 6 bases from J; junction bases left unmatched: 9. Per the germline V gene, CDR1 is SNHLY and CDR2 is FYNNEI. The CDR3 loop spans 13 amino acids. This chain's CDR3 is CASFRQGGNGYTF. The CDR3, as DNA: TGTGCCAGCTTCCGCCAGGGGGGAAATGGCTACACCTTC.

The table lists this clonotype with a few counts. The chain uses TRBV10-2 and TRBJ1-6, with D perhaps matching TRBD1 (6 bases). Looked up from germline, CDR1 is WSHSY and CDR2 is SAAADI. The CDR3 covers 16 residues. V lost 8 bases and J 6 bases, leaving 20 bases between the germline ends. The CDR3 DNA reads as TGCGCCAGCCGCGAGCCGTTGGGGGCAGCTAATTCACCCCTCCACTTT. Amino acid sequence: CASREPLGAANSPLHF.

This chain joins TRBV7-9 and TRBJ1-5; the match to TRBD1 covers 8 bases. J was trimmed by 9 bases and V by 1 base; bases with no gene match: 26. The CDR3 covers 21 residues. In germline, CDR1 is SEHNR, CDR2 FQNEAQ (reference sequence). Here the CDR3 reads CASSLDRDRPGGAVDVPPQHF. CDR3 DNA: TGTGCCAGCAGCTTAGATCGGGACAGGCCGGGTGGTGCGGTAGATGTTCCGCCCCAGCATTTT.

The chain carries TRBV7-9 and TRBJ1-1, with 7 bases that match TRBD1. Germline CDR1 SEHNR, CDR2 FQNEAQ (reference sequence). After removal of 3 bases from V and 8 bases from J, the junction contained 9 bases not matched to a gene. The CDR3 runs 14 residues. The CDR3 sequence is CASSLREGAVEAFF. The CDR3 DNA is TGTGCCAGCAGCTTGAGGGAGGGGGCAGTCGAAGCTTTCTTT. Looking up the rest from reference TRBV7-9 and TRBJ1-1 gives the full variable domain: DTGVSQNPRHKITKRGQNVTFRCDPISEHNRLYWYRQTLGQGPEFLTYFQNEAQLEKSRLLSDRFSAERPKGSFSTLEIQRTEQGDSAMYLCASSLREGAVEAFFGQGTRLTVV.

This clonotype was found a few times. V gene TRBV6-6 combines with J gene TRBJ1-5, with TRBD1 as a possible D gene (6 bases). The CDR3 spans 13 residues. Germline CDR1 MNHNY, CDR2 SVGAGI (reference sequence). The ends were cut back, 11 bases at V and 4 bases at J, with 15 bases in the middle. Here the CDR3 DNA reads TGTGCCGGGGGCGACGAGCGGAATCAGCCCCAGCATTTT. It specifies CAGGDERNQPQHF.

The rearrangement uses TRBV9 and TRBJ1-1; D not resolved. CDR1 is SGDLS and CDR2 is YYNGEE in the germline V gene. Trimming took 2 bases from V and 0 from J, leaving 11 bases between them. This CDR3 comprises 15 residues. CDR3 coding DNA: TGTGCCAGCAGCGTCTCACAGAACATGAACACTGAAGCTTTCTTT. Amino acids: CASSVSQNMNTEAFF.

The chain joins TRBV5-6 to TRBJ1-1, with D unresolved. The V and J ends lost 6 bases and 1 base respectively, with 13 bases between them. The CDR3 has 14 amino acids. Germline V gene lookup returns CDR1 SGHDT and CDR2 YYEEEE. The CDR3: CASTHPDGNTEAFF. CDR3 nucleotides: TGTGCCAGCACCCACCCGGACGGGAACACTGAAGCTTTCTTT.

The chain is built from TRBV15 and TRBJ1-2, with 7 bases fitting TRBD1. The germline V gene has CDR1 LNHNV and CDR2 YYDKDF (reference sequence). This CDR3 spans 14 amino acids. The V gene end was trimmed by 4 bases and the J gene end by 8 bases; junction bases not matched to a gene: 10. The CDR3 here is CATSTRQGGRGYTF. CDR3 DNA sequence: TGTGCCACCAGCACCCGACAGGGAGGACGGGGCTACACCTTC. The full variable domain, rest sourced from reference TRBV15 and TRBJ1-2, is DAMVIQNPRYQVTQFGKPVTLSCSQTLNHNVMYWYQQKSSQAPKLLFHYYDKDFNNEADTPDNFQSRRPNTSFCFLDIRSPGLGDTAMYLCATSTRQGGRGYTFGSGTRLTVV.

This clonotype appeared a few times. At one end the junction does not follow the germline gene, possibly because of a read error. The chain carries TRBV6-6 and TRBJ2-7; TRBD1 might be the D (6 bases). The V gene's germline CDR1 is MNHNY and CDR2 SVGAGI (reference sequence). The CDR3 has 13 amino acids. The CDR3 nucleotides read TGTGCCAGCAGTGAACGGGCAGGGGTAACCGTCGTTTTC. This translates into CASSERAGVTVVF.

This sequence joins TRBV6-5 and TRBJ1-1; D remains unclear. The germline V gene has CDR1 MNHEY and CDR2 SVGAGI. V lost 3 bases, J lost 7 bases, and 12 bases lay in between. The CDR3 sequence is 13 residues long. CDR3 coding DNA: TGTGCCAGCAGTTATATGACCACTCGTGAAGCTTTCTTT. Its translation is CASSYMTTREAFF.

The rearrangement joins TRBV7-9 to TRBJ2-2; the D gene could be TRBD1 or TRBD2 (5 bases each). The CDR3 runs 15 residues. From germline, CDR1 is SEHNR and CDR2 FQNEAQ (reference sequence). Trimming removed 5 bases at V and 3 bases at J, with 13 bases between. The CDR3 loop is CASSPRDGDTGELFF. In DNA, the CDR3 is TGTGCCAGCAGCCCTAGGGACGGGGACACCGGGGAGCTGTTTTTT.

This sequence joins TRBV7-8 and TRBJ1-2; 7 bases match TRBD1. The CDR3 loop spans 13 amino acids. The germline CDR1 and CDR2 sequences are SGHVS and FQNEAQ. V lost 6 bases, J lost 8 bases, and 9 bases stayed unmatched. The CDR3: CASSVGGERGYTF. CDR3 nucleotides: TGTGCCAGCAGTGTAGGGGGCGAGAGAGGCTACACCTTC.

This clonotype has a single count. At one end, the junction sequence differs from germline, possibly due to a read error. This chain uses TRBV7-3 with TRBJ1-3; tentatively, D is TRBD1 (5 bases). This CDR3 has 17 amino acids. CDR1 and CDR2 from the germline V gene are SGHTA and FQGTGA. The CDR3 DNA reads TGCGCCAGCAGCTTGGAAGCGGACACTAACTCTGGAAACACCATATATTTT. This translates into CASSLEADTNSGNTIYF.

The rearrangement joins TRBV29-1 to TRBJ1-6; 8 bases align to TRBD1. The length of the CDR3 is 13 residues. Germline V lookup: CDR1 SQVTM, CDR2 ANQGSEA. The trim removed 7 bases at V and 10 bases at J, leaving 9 bases unmatched. The CDR3 reads CSGRQGLDSPLHF. In DNA form, the CDR3 reads TGCAGCGGGAGACAGGGGTTAGACTCACCCCTCCACTTT.

In regard to this clonotype: With a much larger clone just one base away, this may be a read error. V usage is TRBV7-2 and J usage is TRBJ2-7, with 11 positions matching TRBD1. Per germline, CDR1 SGHTA and CDR2 FQGNSA. Trimming took 5 bases from V and 6 from J; bases not matched to a gene: 6. The CDR3 sequence is 14 residues long. CDR3 nucleotides: TGTGCCAGCAGCCGGGGACAGGGGGTGGGCGAGCAGTACTTC. Translating gives CASSRGQGVGEQYF.

The chain recombines TRBV29-1 with TRBJ2-5; D is unclear. The ends were cut back, 0 bases at V and 5 bases at J, with 19 bases in the middle. CDR1 is SQVTM, CDR2 ANQGSEA, per germline. This CDR3 is 16 amino acids long. CDR3: CSVEEFRNYKVETQYF. The CDR3 DNA reads as TGCAGCGTTGAAGAATTCCGGAACTATAAGGTGGAGACCCAGTACTTC.